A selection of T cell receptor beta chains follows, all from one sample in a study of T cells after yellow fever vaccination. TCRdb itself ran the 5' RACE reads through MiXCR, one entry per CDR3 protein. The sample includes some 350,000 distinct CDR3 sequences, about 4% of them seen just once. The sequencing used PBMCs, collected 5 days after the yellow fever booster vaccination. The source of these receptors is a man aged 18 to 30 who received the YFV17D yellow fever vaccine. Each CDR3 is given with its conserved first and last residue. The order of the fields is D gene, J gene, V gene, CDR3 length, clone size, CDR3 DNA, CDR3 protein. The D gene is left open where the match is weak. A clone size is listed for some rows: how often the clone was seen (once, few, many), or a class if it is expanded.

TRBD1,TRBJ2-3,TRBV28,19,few,TGTGCCAGCAGTTTAACGGGTGTTGGGGGGACAGGGAGGAAAGATACGCAGTATTTT,CASSLTGVGGTGRKDTQYF
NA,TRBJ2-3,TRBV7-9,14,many,TGTGCCAGCAGCCAAACAGGGACTATAGATACGCAGTATTTT,CASSQTGTIDTQYF
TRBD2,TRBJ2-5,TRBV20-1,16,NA,TGCAGTGCTGGACTAGCGGGGGGGCCTGGGTTAGAGACCCAGTACTTC,CSAGLAGGPGLETQYF
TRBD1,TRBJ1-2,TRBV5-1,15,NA,TGCGCCAGCAGCTTCAAGCGGCTACAGGGGTCTGGCTACACCTTC,CASSFKRLQGSGYTF
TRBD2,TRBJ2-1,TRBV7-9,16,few,TGTGCCAGCAGCAGAGGAGGGACTAGCGGGGCCGATGAGCAGTTCTTC,CASSRGGTSGADEQFF
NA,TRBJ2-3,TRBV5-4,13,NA,TGTGCCAGCAGGTCTTCAGGGGCAGATACGCAGTATTTT,CASRSSGADTQYF
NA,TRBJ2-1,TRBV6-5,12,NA,TGTGCCAGCAGGGGGAGGCGGAATGAGCAGTTCTTC,CASRGRRNEQFF
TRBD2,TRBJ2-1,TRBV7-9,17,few,TGTGCCAGCAGCTACGAACCGGGACTAGCGGGCTACAATGAGCAGTTCTTC,CASSYEPGLAGYNEQFF
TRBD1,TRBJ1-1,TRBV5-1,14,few,TGCGCCAGCAGCTTGAAGGGGGCAGGTACTGAAGCTTTCTTT,CASSLKGAGTEAFF
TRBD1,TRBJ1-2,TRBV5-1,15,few,TGCGCCAGCAGCTGGCGGGACAGGGCTAACTATGGCTACACCTTC,CASSWRDRANYGYTF
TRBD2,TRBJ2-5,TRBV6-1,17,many,TGTGCCAGCAGTTTCCCAGCGGGGCAAACCTTAGGGGAGACCCAGTACTTC,CASSFPAGQTLGETQYF
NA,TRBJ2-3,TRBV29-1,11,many,TGCAGCGTTGAGGATCCAGATACGCAGTATTTT,CSVEDPDTQYF
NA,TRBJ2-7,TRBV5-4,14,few,TGTGCCAGCAGCTTTGGCGGGGCTGAGAACGAGCAGTACTTC,CASSFGGAENEQYF
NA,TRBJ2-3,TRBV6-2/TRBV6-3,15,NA,TGTGCCAGCGATGAAGCTGCGATCAGCACAGATACGCAGTATTTT,CASDEAAISTDTQYF
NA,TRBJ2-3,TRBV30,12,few,TGTGCCGGGGGACTGGGTGCGACGACGCAGTATTTT,CAGGLGATTQYF
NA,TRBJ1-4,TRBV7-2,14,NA,TGTGCCAGCAGCTACGGACTGGCGGGTGAAAAACTGTTTTTT,CASSYGLAGEKLFF
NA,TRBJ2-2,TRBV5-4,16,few,TGTGCCAGCAGCTTGGGGGTCTCCGGGGACACCGGGGAGCTGTTTTTT,CASSLGVSGDTGELFF
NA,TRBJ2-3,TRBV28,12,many,TGTGCCAGCAGCTTAAGAGGAGATACGCAGTATTTT,CASSLRGDTQYF
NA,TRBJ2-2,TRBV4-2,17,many,TGTGCCAGCAGCCAAGATACGCTGGGGGCGGGCACCGGGGAGCTGTTTTTT,CASSQDTLGAGTGELFF
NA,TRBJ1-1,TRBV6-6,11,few,TGTGCACTTAGGGGATACACTGAAGCTTTCTTT,CALRGYTEAFF
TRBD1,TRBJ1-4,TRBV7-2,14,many,TGTGCCAGCAGCTTAACAGGGGGTAATGAAAAACTGTTTTTT,CASSLTGGNEKLFF
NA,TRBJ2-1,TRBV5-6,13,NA,TGTGCCAGCAGCTTTAACAGCTACAATGAGCAGTTCTTC,CASSFNSYNEQFF
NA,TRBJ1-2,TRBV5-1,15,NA,TGCGCCAGCAGCTTGGAGTCAGCGCCCTTCTATGGCTACACCTTC,CASSLESAPFYGYTF
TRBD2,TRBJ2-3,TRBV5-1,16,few,TGCGCCAGCAGCTTGTACAGCGGGGGAGCCGCAGATACGCAGTATTTT,CASSLYSGGAADTQYF
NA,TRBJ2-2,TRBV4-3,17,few,TGCGCCAGCAGCCAAGGTCCCGAACCCGCGAACACCGGGGAGCTGTTTTTT,CASSQGPEPANTGELFF
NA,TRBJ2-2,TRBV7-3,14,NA,TGTGCCAGCCGGACAGACGCGAACACCGGGGAGCTGTTTTTT,CASRTDANTGELFF
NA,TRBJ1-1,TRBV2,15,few,TGTGCCAGCAGTGTAATGGGGAGCATGAACACTGAAGCTTTCTTT,CASSVMGSMNTEAFF
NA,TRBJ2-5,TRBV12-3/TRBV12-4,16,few,TGTGCCAGCAGTTTGGAGCACTCCCCATGGAGAGAGACCCAGTACTTC,CASSLEHSPWRETQYF
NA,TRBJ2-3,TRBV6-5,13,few,TGTGCCAGCAGACCCGACCCCACAGATATGCAGTATTTT,CASRPDPTDMQYF
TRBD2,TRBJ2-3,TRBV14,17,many,TGTGCCAGCAGCCAATCCACCGGGACTAGCGGCACAGATACGCAGTATTTT,CASSQSTGTSGTDTQYF
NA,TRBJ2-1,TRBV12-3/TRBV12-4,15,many,TGCGCCAGCAGCCTTGACCGGAGCTCCTACAATGAGCAGTTCTTC,CASSLDRSSYNEQFF
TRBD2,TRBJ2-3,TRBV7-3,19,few,TGTGCCAGCAGCTACAATCTAGCGGGGGGGATGACTCACACAGATACGCAGTATTTT,CASSYNLAGGMTHTDTQYF
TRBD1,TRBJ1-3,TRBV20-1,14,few,TGCAGTGCTAGAGGAGGGGGCCATGGAAACACCATATATTTT,CSARGGGHGNTIYF
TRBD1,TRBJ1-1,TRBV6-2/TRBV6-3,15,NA,TGTGCCAGCAGTTACTCTCTGGACAGGGGCACTGAAGCTTTCTTT,CASSYSLDRGTEAFF
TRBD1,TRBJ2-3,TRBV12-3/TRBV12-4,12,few,TGTGCCAGCAGGTTTGGGACAGCGCGGCAGTATTTT,CASRFGTARQYF
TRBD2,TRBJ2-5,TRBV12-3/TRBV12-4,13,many,TGTGCCAGCAACCGAGCGGGGATGGAGACCCAGTACTTC,CASNRAGMETQYF
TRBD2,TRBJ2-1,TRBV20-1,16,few,TGCAGTGCTAGAGATTGGACGGGGGGGCCCTACAATGAGCAGTTCTTC,CSARDWTGGPYNEQFF
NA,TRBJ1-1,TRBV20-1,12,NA,TGCAGTGCTGTCCCGGGGGGGGCTGAAGCTTTCTTT,CSAVPGGAEAFF
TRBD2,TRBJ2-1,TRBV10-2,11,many,TGCGCCACCCGCGGGGGTGTTGAGCAGTTCTTC,CATRGGVEQFF
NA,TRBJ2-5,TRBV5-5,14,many,TGTGCCAGCAGGAACCTGTTAAACCAAGAGACCCAGTACTTC,CASRNLLNQETQYF
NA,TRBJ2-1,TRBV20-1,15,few,TGCAGTGCTAGTTACGAGGTCCGGCCCTACAATGAGCAGTTCTTC,CSASYEVRPYNEQFF
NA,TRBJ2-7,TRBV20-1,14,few,TGCAGTGCTCTCCCCGGGAGAGGTATTTACGAGCAGTACTTC,CSALPGRGIYEQYF
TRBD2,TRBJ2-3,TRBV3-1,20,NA,TGTGCCAGCAGCCAAGATGGTAGGCTAGCGGGGGCCTGGGGCACAGATACGCAGTATTTT,CASSQDGRLAGAWGTDTQYF
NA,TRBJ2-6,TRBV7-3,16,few,TGTGCCAGCAGCTTAAGTGCTACCTCTGGGGCCAACGTCCTGACTTTC,CASSLSATSGANVLTF
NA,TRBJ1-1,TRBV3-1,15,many,TGTGCCAGCAAAGACCCAGCACTACCTAACACTGAAGCTTTCTTT,CASKDPALPNTEAFF
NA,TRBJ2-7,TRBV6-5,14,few,TGTGCCAGCAGTTTGGCGGGACACAGCTACGAGCAGTACTTC,CASSLAGHSYEQYF
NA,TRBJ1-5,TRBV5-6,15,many,TGTGCCAGCAGCCAACAATTAAATAGCAATCAGCCCCAGCATTTT,CASSQQLNSNQPQHF
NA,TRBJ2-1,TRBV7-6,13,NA,TGTGCCAGCAGCTTAAACGGGGCCAATGAGCAGTTCTTC,CASSLNGANEQFF